This T cell receptor beta chain emerged from a study of neurological immune-mediated disorders. Broader study findings: The highest TCR clonal expansion occurred in HTLV-1-associated myelopathy; multiple sclerosis fell below healthy controls. CDR3 amino acid sequences of expanded clones were not shared across subjects, a result suggesting private repertoires in all groups.

It was by 5'RACE with 10-nucleotide random UMIs that the cDNA was made. From the 5' RACE reads, TCRdb called clonotypes with MiXCR, one entry per CDR3 protein. In the table there are fewer than 90,000 distinct CDR3 sequences, about a tenth of which are singletons. There are 13 residues in the CDR3. V lost 4 bases and J 2 bases, leaving 7 bases between the germline ends. Germline V gene sequence: CDR1 MDHEN, CDR2 SYDVKM. This clonotype was recorded at least ten times. What it binds is not known. 2 million unsorted PBMCs were stored in RNAlater at -80 °C before RNA extraction. The TCR comes from a man aged 35 to 55 in good health. The chain carries TRBV28 and TRBJ2-3, with D hard to call. The specimen sequenced was PBMCs. CDR3 residues: CASSSSYTDTQYF. CDR3 nucleotide sequence: TGTGCCAGCAGTTCCTCCTACACAGATACGCAGTATTTT.